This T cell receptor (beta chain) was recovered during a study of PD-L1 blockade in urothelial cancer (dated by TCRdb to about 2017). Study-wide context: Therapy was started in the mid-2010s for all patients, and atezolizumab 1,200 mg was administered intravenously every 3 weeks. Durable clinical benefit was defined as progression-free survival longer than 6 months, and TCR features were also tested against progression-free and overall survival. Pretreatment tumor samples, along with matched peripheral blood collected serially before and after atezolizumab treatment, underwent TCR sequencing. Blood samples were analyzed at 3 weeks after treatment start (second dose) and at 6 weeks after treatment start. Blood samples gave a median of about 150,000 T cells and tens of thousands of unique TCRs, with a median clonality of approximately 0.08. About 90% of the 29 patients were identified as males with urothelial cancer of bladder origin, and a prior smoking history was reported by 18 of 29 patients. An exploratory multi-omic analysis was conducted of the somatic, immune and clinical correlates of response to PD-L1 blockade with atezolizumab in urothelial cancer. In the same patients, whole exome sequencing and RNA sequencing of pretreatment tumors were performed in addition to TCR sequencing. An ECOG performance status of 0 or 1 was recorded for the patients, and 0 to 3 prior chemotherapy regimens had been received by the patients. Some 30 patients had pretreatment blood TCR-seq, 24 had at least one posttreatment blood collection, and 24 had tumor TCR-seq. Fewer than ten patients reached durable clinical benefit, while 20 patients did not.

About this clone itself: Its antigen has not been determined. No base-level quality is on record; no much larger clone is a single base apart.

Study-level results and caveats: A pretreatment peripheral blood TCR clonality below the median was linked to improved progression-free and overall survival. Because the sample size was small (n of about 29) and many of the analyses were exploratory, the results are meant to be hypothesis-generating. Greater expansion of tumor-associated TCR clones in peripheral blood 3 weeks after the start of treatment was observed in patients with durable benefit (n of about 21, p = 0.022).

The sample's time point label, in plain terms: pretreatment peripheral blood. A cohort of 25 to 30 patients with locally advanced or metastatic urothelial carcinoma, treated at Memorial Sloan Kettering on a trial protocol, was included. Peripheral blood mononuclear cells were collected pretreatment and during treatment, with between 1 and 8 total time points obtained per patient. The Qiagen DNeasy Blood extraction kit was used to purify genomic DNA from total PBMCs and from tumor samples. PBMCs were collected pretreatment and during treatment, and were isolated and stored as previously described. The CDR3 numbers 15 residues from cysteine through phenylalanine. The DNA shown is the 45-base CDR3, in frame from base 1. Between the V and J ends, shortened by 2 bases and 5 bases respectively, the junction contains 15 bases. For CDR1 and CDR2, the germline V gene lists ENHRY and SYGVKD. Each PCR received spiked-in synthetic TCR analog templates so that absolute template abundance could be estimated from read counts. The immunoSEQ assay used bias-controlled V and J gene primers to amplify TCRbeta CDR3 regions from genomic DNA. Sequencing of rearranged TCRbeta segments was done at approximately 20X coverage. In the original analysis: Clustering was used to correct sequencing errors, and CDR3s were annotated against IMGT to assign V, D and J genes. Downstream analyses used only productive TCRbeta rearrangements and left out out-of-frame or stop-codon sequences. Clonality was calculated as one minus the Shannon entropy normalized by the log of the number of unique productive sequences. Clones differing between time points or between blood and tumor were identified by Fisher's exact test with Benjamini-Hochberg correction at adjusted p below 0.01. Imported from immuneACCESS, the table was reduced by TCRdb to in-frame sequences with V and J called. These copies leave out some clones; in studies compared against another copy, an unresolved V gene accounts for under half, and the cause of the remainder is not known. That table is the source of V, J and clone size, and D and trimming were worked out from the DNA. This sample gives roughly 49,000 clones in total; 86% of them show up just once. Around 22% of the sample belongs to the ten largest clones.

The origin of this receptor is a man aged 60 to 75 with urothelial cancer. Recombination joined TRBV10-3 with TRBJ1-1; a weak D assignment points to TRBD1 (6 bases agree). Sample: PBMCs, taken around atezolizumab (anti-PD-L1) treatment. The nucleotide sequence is TGTGCCATCAGTGAGACGGCCACAGGGTTGACTGAAGCTTTCTTT. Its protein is CAISETATGLTEAFF.